The T cell receptor beta chain described here comes from a study of blood T cells in healthy people across ages. Overall study results and limits: Changes seen in expanded clonotypes were possibly confounded by donor CMV status left unknown. More naive CD4+ cells and higher diversity marked long-lived donors relative to aged donors.

Germline CDR1 is SQVTM and CDR2 is ANQGSEA. V trimming: 5 bases; J trimming: 11 bases; junction bases outside the gene matches: 13. This CDR3 comprises 14 residues. This clonotype came up a few times. The antigen remains unidentified. This sequence may be a read error, since a much larger clone differs from it by one base. Next came a second PCR, run for about 7 to 12 cycles, which used a sample-barcoded 5' primer along with a J-beta primer mix. Each CDR3 protein is one row after TCRdb ran MiXCR on the 5' RACE reads. The data hold fewer than 900,000 distinct CDR3 sequences, with roughly 47% observed a single time.

The rearrangement uses TRBV29-1 and TRBJ2-5, with 11 bases fitting TRBD1. The sequence derives from a woman aged 55-75 years in good health. Sequencing used blood. The CDR3 reads CSVSDRGLMNEQYF. CDR3 DNA: TGCAGCGTTTCGGACAGGGGGCTTATGAATGAGCAGTACTTC.